This T cell receptor beta chain was identified during a study of OX40 agonist ivuxolimab in advanced cancers. Whole-study findings and limits: Nonresponders included some who also had low normalized T-cell clonal expansion.

The table came from immunoSEQ multiplex PCR; TCRdb's copy has only in-frame clones and leaves some out. The sample contains 30,000 or so clones, over 80% of which appear only once. Comments on this clone: What it binds is unknown.

The CDR3 consists of 12 residues. Germline CDR1 SGHDT, CDR2 YYEEEE. Trimming stripped 0 bases from V and 0 bases from J, with 1 base between. The source is an adult with an advanced solid tumor such as melanoma, head and neck, liver or kidney cancer. The input for sequencing was CD4+ or CD8+ T cells sorted from blood, taken in a trial of the OX40 agonist ivuxolimab. The chain recombines TRBV5-6 with TRBJ2-7; D is uncertain. The DNA for the CDR3 is TGTGCCAGCAGCTTGGCCTCCTACGAGCAGTACTTC. Its translation is CASSLASYEQYF.